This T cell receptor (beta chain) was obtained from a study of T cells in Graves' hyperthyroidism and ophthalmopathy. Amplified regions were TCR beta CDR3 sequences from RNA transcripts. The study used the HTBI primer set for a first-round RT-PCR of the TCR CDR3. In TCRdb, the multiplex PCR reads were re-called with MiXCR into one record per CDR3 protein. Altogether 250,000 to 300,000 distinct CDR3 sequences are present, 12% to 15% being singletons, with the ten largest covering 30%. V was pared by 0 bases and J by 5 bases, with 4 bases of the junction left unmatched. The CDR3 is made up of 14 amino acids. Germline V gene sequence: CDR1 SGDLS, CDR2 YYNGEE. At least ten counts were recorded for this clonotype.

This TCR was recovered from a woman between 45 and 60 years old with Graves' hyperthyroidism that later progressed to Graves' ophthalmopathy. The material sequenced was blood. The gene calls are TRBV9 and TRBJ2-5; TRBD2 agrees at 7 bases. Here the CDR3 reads CASSVAGGGETQYF. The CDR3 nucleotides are TGTGCCAGCAGCGTAGCTGGGGGAGGGGAGACCCAGTACTTC.